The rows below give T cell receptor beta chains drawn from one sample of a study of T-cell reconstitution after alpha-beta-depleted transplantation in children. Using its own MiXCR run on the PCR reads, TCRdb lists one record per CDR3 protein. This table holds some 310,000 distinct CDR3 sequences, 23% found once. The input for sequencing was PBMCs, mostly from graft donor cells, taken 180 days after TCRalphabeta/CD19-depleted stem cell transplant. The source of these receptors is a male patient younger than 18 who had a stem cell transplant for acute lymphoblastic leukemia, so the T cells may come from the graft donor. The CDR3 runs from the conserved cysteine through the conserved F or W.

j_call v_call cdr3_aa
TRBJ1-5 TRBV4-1 CASSHPGQFNQPQHF
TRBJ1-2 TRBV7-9 CASVAVTLGAIGYTF
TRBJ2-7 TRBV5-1 CASSLAISGEIDYEQYF
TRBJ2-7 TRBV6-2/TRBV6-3 CASSKDWSYEQYF
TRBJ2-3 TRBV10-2 CASRLGGWTDTQYF
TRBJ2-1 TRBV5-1 CASSLVLGNEQFF
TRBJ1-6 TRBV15 CATSILGSPLHF
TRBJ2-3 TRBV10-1 CASSVGVGTDTQYF
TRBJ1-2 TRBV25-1 CASMPQGAPGYTF
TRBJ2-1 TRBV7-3 CASSLSSGSYNEQFF
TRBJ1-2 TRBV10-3 CASRGMDYGYTF
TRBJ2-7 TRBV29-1 CSVDLRTGEQYF
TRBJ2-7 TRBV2 CASSESGFNEQYF
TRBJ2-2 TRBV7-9 CASSRWGHPLRAGELFF
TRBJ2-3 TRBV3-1 CASSPRTGQGGTDTQYF
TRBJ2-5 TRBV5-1 CASRPLAGPETQYF
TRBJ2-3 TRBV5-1 CASSLAFGRILDRTDTQYF